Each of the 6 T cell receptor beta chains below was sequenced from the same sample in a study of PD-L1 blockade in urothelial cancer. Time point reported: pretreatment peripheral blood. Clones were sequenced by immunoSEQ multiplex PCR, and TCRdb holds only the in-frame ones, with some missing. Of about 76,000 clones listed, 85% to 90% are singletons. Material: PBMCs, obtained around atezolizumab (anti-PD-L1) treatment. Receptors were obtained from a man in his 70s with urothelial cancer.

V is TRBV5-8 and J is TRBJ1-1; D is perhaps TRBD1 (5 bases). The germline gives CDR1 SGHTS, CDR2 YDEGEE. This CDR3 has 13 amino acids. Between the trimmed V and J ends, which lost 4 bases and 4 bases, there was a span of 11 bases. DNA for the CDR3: TGTGCCAGCAGCCCGACAGAGGTCACTGAAGCTTTCTTT. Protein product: CASSPTEVTEAFF.

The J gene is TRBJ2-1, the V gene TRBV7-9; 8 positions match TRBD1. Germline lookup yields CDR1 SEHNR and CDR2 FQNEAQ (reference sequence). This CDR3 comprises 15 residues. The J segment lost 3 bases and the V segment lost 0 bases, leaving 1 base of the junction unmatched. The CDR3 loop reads CASSLATGVYNEQFF. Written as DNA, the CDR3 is TGTGCCAGCAGCTTAGCGACAGGGGTCTACAATGAGCAGTTCTTC.

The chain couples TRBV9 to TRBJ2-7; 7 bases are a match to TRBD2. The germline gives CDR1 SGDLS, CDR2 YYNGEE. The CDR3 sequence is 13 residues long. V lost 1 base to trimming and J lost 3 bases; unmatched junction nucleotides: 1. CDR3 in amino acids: CASSVSGNYEQYF. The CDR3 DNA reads TGTGCCAGCAGCGTAAGCGGGAACTACGAGCAGTACTTC.

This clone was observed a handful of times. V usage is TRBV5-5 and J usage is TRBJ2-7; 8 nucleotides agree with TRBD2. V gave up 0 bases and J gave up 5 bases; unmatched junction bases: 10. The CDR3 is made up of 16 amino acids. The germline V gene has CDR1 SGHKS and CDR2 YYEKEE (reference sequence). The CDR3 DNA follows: TGTGCCAGCAGCTTGGTGAGAAACCCGGGACTAGACGAGCAGTACTTC. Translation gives CASSLVRNPGLDEQYF.

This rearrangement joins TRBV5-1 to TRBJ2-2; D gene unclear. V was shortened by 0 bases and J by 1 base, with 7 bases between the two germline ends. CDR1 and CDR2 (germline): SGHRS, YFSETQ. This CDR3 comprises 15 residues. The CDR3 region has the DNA TGCGCCAGCAGCTTGGGGCTGTTGAACACCGGGGAGCTGTTTTTT. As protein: CASSLGLLNTGELFF. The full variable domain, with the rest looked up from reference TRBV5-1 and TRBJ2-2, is KAGVTQTPRYLIKTRGQQVTLSCSPISGHRSVSWYQQTPGQGLQFLFEYFSETQRNKGNFPGRFSGRQFSNSRSEMNVSTLELGDSALYLCASSLGLLNTGELFFGEGSRLTVL.

CDR3 DNA sequence: TGTGCCAGCAGCAATAGCGGGAGCATGGATGAGCAGTTCTTC. Translated: CASSNSGSMDEQFF. The chain employs TRBV25-1 and TRBJ2-1; 9 bases line up with TRBD2. The CDR3 has 14 amino acids. The germline V gene encodes CDR1 MGHDK and CDR2 SYGVNS. The V and J ends lost 6 bases and 8 bases, in that order; junction bases with no gene match: 8.